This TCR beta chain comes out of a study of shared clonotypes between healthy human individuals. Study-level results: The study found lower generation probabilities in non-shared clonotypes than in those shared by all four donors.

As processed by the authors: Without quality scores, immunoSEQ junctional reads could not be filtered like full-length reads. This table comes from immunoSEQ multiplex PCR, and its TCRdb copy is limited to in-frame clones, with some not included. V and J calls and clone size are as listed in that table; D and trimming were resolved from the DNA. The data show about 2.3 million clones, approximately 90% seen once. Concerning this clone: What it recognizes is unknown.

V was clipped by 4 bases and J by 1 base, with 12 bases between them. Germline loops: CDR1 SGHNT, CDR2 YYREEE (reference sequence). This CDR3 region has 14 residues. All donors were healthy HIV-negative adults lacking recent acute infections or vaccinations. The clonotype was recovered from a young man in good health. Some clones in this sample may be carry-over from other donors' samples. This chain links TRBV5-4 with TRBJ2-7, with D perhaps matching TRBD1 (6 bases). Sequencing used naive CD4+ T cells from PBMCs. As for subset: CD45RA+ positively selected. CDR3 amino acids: CASSPGDASYEQYF. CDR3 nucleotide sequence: TGTGCCAGCAGCCCAGGGGACGCATCCTACGAGCAGTACTTC.